This TCR beta chain was retrieved from a study of Ad26.COV2.S vaccination and SARS-CoV-2 variants (dated by TCRdb to the early 2020s). For the wider study: Sequencing of the TCRbeta repertoire served to evaluate the specificity and breadth of SARS-CoV-2-reactive T cell receptors following Ad26.COV2.S vaccination. A total of 32 samples were included in the TCR-sequenced set, comprising roughly 20 Ad26.COV2.S vaccine recipients, 5 placebo recipients and 8 SARS-CoV-2 convalescent individuals. Points the paper makes about the study in general: Ad26.COV2.S recipients had higher spike-specific TCR breadth than placebo recipients (P = 0.0014). The authors noted that the TCR breadth and depth analyses may have underestimated total T cell responses. Vaccine and placebo recipients had comparable non-spike TCR breadth, which fits with the vaccine containing only spike. After vaccination, substantial breadth of spike-specific CD8+ and CD4+ T cell responses was reported.

Concerning this clone itself: The antigen it recognizes is unknown. Base qualities are not provided; no much larger clone lies one nucleotide away.

The immunoSEQ Assay was used to sequence TCRbeta CDR3 regions. After extraction, genomic DNA underwent amplification by bias-controlled multiplex PCR, followed by high-throughput sequencing. On the authors' methods: To quantify the absolute abundance of every unique TCRbeta CDR3 region, sequences were collapsed and filtered. T cell fraction was estimated by normalization of TCRbeta template counts to usable DNA, with usable DNA being measured through amplification of reference genes present in all nucleated cells. Repertoire TCRs were annotated as SARS-CoV-2-specific when V gene, CDR3 amino acid sequence and J gene were exactly matched to a known reactive TCR set. The reference SARS-CoV-2 TCR set was obtained from MIRA and was filtered for enrichment in COVID-19-positive ImmuneCODE repertoires, whereby public or cross-reactive TCRs were removed. Using the MIRA antigens, annotated TCRs were further analysed by specific ORF or by position within an ORF. Breadth was defined as the number of annotated unique rearrangements divided by the total number of unique productive rearrangements, and depth was defined as the summed frequency of the annotated unique rearrangements. Two-sided Wilcoxon rank-sum tests were used to compare TCR breadth between groups. TCRdb obtained this table from immuneACCESS and retained in-frame rearrangements with V and J assigned. These tables miss some clones; where compared with another copy, unresolved V genes account for less than half of the shortfall, and the remainder is unexplained. That table gives V, J and clone size, and the DNA gave D and trimming. This sample is represented by just over 350,000 clones; approximately 90% of them were singletons. Clones ranked in the top ten supply about 3.9% of the sample.

V drops 1 base and J drops 1 base, leaving 8 bases in between. The CDR3 measures 14 amino acids from cysteine to phenylalanine. Just CDR3 DNA is preserved here, 42 bases in frame from base 1. According to the germline V gene, CDR1 reads SGHVS and CDR2 reads FNYEAQ. This specimen's time point label, interpreted: individuals recovered from natural SARS-CoV-2 infection. The sequence is built from TRBV7-6 and TRBJ2-7; the D gene is not confidently resolved. Sequences were derived from peripheral blood, sampled after recovery from COVID-19. This clonotype was sampled from a human donor who had recovered from COVID-19. The nucleotide sequence reads TGTGCCAGCAGCTTAGAGCCAAGATCCTACGAGCAGTACTTC. Its amino acids are CASSLEPRSYEQYF. Outside the CDR3, residues come from the reference TRBV7-6 and TRBJ2-7 proteins, so the full variable domain is: GAGVSQSPRYKVTKRGQDVALRCDPISGHVSLYWYRQALGQGPEFLTYFNYEAQQDKSGLPNDRFSAERPEGSISTLTIQRTEQRDSAMYRCASSLEPRSYEQYFGPGTRLTVT.